This is a list of T cell receptor beta chains from one sample in a study of identifying expanded T cells in peripheral blood. The protocol was immunoSEQ multiplex PCR, while the TCRdb copy is restricted to in-frame clones and leaves out a portion. The sample records approximately 100,000 clones, approximately 90% being singletons. The sequenced material came from blood. Source of these receptors: a person aged 18 to 75 in good health. The CDR3 runs from the conserved cysteine through the conserved F or W. The D gene is left open where the match is weak. Rows give clone size only sometimes, using once, few, many, or a class for an expanded clone.

j_call v_call clone_size d_call cdr3_aa cdr3_nt
TRBJ2-7 TRBV7-9 once TRBD2 CASNNPGLASYEQYF TGTGCCAGTAATAACCCAGGACTAGCCTCCTACGAGCAGTACTTC
TRBJ1-1 TRBV27 NA NA CASSLTGGTEAFF TGTGCCAGCAGTTTGACGGGGGGCACTGAAGCTTTCTTT
TRBJ2-3 TRBV4-3 NA NA CASSQVDGHTDTQYF TGCGCCAGCAGCCAAGTGGACGGCCACACAGATACGCAGTATTTT
TRBJ1-2 TRBV21-1 NA NA CASSKASGPGDGYTF TGTGCCAGCAGCAAAGCATCAGGGCCGGGGGATGGCTACACCTTC
TRBJ2-2 TRBV19 NA NA CASSIEGGTGELFF TGTGCCAGTAGTATTGAGGGTGGCACCGGGGAGCTGTTTTTT
TRBJ2-7 TRBV30 NA NA CAWSVRNRDGRSSSYEQYF TGTGCCTGGAGTGTTAGAAACCGGGACGGGCGATCAAGCTCCTACGAGCAGTACTTC
TRBJ1-5 TRBV19 NA NA CASSPTAAGPQHF TGTGCCAGTAGTCCGACAGCGGCTGGGCCCCAGCATTTT
TRBJ2-4 TRBV19 NA NA CASSIRGSNIQYF TGTGCCAGTAGTATCCGGGGATCAAACATTCAGTACTTC
TRBJ2-7 TRBV14 NA TRBD2 CASSPRLAGGNEQYF TGTGCCAGCAGCCCTCGACTAGCGGGCGGAAACGAGCAGTACTTC
TRBJ1-4 TRBV7-9 NA NA CASSDWRVGATNEKLFF TGTGCCAGCAGCGATTGGAGGGTTGGAGCAACTAATGAAAAACTGTTTTTT
TRBJ2-7 TRBV10-3 NA TRBD1 CAISEGQGHEQYF TGTGCCATCAGTGAAGGACAGGGCCACGAGCAGTACTTC
TRBJ1-1 TRBV5-4 NA NA CASSLTTRRAGRAFF TGTGCCAGCAGCTTGACAACCCGCCGGGCGGGGAGGGCTTTCTTT
TRBJ1-4 TRBV6-1 once TRBD1 CASSALGGTGEEKLFF TGTGCCAGCAGTGCTTTAGGGGGGACAGGGGAAGAAAAACTGTTTTTT
TRBJ1-2 TRBV28 once NA CASRIKSYGYTF TGTGCCAGCAGAATAAAGAGCTATGGCTACACCTTC
TRBJ1-4 TRBV15 NA TRBD1 CATSRGTGNNEKLFF TGTGCCACCAGCAGGGGGACAGGGAATAATGAAAAACTGTTTTTT
TRBJ2-1 TRBV6-5 NA NA CASSRGGGREQFF TGTGCCAGCAGTCGCGGAGGGGGGAGAGAGCAGTTCTTC
TRBJ2-1 TRBV21-1 NA NA CANAGGPGNEQFF TGTGCCAACGCGGGAGGGCCGGGTAATGAGCAGTTCTTC
TRBJ1-2 TRBV5-4 NA NA CASSLRVAAFYGYTF TGTGCCAGCAGCTTGAGGGTGGCGGCGTTCTATGGCTACACCTTC
TRBJ2-1 TRBV7-6 NA TRBD2 CASSRRASGGANEQFF TGTGCCAGCAGCCGCCGCGCTAGCGGGGGGGCCAATGAGCAGTTCTTC
TRBJ2-3 TRBV28 NA TRBD2 CASSQTSGGAPDTQYF TGTGCCAGCAGTCAGACTAGCGGGGGGGCCCCAGATACGCAGTATTTT
TRBJ2-5 TRBV15 NA TRBD1 CATSGHRGQETQYF TGTGCCACCAGCGGGCACAGGGGGCAAGAGACCCAGTACTTC
TRBJ1-3 TRBV11-2 NA NA CASSLDRDSGNTIYF TGTGCCAGCAGCCTGGACAGAGACTCTGGAAACACCATATATTTT
TRBJ2-1 TRBV27 NA NA CASSTSVVGEQFF TGTGCCAGCAGCACTAGTGTAGTGGGTGAGCAGTTCTTC
TRBJ2-3 TRBV7-8 NA NA CAIDGGSTDTQYF TGTGCCATCGATGGGGGGAGCACAGATACGCAGTATTTT
TRBJ2-4 TRBV6-5 NA NA CASSYSGAKNIQYF TGTGCCAGCAGTTACAGCGGGGCCAAAAACATTCAGTACTTC
TRBJ2-1 TRBV29-1 NA NA CSVDVPSYNEQFF TGCAGCGTTGACGTCCCCTCCTACAATGAGCAGTTCTTC
TRBJ2-3 TRBV11-2 NA NA CASSLDTQYF TGTGCCAGCAGCTTAGATACGCAGTATTTT
TRBJ2-3 TRBV5-6 NA NA CASRVYRARDTQYF TGTGCCAGCAGAGTGTACAGGGCCAGGGATACGCAGTATTTT